This T cell receptor beta chain derives from a study of CD8+ T cells in alopecia areata. Study-level background: Each of the treated patients was given oral tofacitinib, 5 to 10 mg twice daily, for moderate-to-severe alopecia areata.

Concerning this clone itself: What it recognizes is unknown.

Findings of the study overall: Expanded CD8+ clones among the top 100, and scalp clonality, were significantly decreased by tofacitinib.

Described treatment: oral pan-JAK inhibitor, 5-10 mg twice daily. This CDR3 spans 14 amino acids. The V gene's germline CDR1 is ENHRY and CDR2 SYGVKD. V was pared by 3 bases and J by 8 bases, with 14 bases between. Following RNA extraction, reverse transcription yielded cDNA that acted as the sequencing template. This table comes from immunoSEQ multiplex PCR, and its TCRdb copy is limited to in-frame clones, with some not included. Of about 270,000 clones in the sample, roughly 60% are singletons; the top ten hold 0.93%. This receptor was identified in a human donor with alopecia areata. The rearrangement uses TRBV10-3 and TRBJ2-1; D gene unclear. The sequenced sample was CD4+ T cells sorted from blood, obtained around week 54, from a patient treated with tofacitinib. CDR3 bases: TGTGCCATCAGTGACGTCTTGCCGGTCGATGAGCAGTTCTTC. Residues: CAISDVLPVDEQFF.